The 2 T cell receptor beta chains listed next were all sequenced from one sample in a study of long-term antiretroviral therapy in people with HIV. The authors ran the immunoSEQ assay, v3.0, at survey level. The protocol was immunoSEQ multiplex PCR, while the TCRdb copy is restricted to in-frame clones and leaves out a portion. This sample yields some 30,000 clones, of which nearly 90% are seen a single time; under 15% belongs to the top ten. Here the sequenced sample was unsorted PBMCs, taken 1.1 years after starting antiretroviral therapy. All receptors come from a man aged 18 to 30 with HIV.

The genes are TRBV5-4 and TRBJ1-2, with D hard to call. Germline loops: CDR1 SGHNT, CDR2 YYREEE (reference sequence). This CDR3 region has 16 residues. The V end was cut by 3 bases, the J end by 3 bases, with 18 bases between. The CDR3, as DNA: TGTGCCAGCAGCTCAGATCTAGGGTGGGTCGACTATGGCTACACCTTC. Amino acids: CASSSDLGWVDYGYTF.

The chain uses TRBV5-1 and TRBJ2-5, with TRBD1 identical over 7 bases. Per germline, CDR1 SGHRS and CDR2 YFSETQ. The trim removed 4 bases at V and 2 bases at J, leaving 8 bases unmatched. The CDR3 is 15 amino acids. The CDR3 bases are TGCGCCAGCAGCCGGGGACAGAGGGGGCAAGAGACCCAGTACTTC. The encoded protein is CASSRGQRGQETQYF.